A selection of T cell receptor beta chains follows, all from one sample in a study of T cell responses to AZD1222 COVID-19 vaccine. Sequenced by immunoSEQ multiplex PCR; TCRdb stores in-frame clones only, minus some. The repertoire holds over 110,000 clones, with more than 90% as singletons. Material: peripheral blood, obtained on day 0 of AZD1222 vaccination. The source of these receptors is an adult in good health. Both conserved end residues are trimmed from each CDR3. The order of the fields is V gene, clone size, J gene, D gene, CDR3 protein. The D gene is left open where the match is weak. Size is omitted from some rows. Given values are once, few, many or a class for expanded clones.

V gene: TRBV2
clone size: .
J gene: TRBJ2-5
D gene: TRBD2
CDR3 protein: ASSGLAVEETQY

V gene: TRBV5-1
clone size: .
J gene: TRBJ2-7
D gene: .
CDR3 protein: ASSLTLGIYEQY

V gene: TRBV14
clone size: .
J gene: TRBJ2-2
D gene: TRBD2
CDR3 protein: ASSRLAGVGTGELF

V gene: TRBV30
clone size: .
J gene: TRBJ1-5
D gene: .
CDR3 protein: AWGKKEPQH

V gene: TRBV5-5
clone size: .
J gene: TRBJ1-1
D gene: .
CDR3 protein: ASSLFSNTEAF

V gene: TRBV6-5
clone size: .
J gene: TRBJ2-3
D gene: .
CDR3 protein: ASSRGAGDTQY

V gene: TRBV21-1
clone size: .
J gene: TRBJ2-7
D gene: .
CDR3 protein: ASSKTSGSYEQY

V gene: TRBV7-2
clone size: .
J gene: TRBJ2-7
D gene: TRBD1
CDR3 protein: ASTSTGVEQY

V gene: TRBV29-1
clone size: .
J gene: TRBJ1-6
D gene: TRBD1
CDR3 protein: SARQGPNSPLH

V gene: TRBV3-1/TRBV3-2
clone size: .
J gene: TRBJ1-6
D gene: .
CDR3 protein: ASSRRGGSYNSPLH

V gene: TRBV7-3
clone size: .
J gene: TRBJ2-1
D gene: TRBD1
CDR3 protein: ASSSRTGGNNEQF

V gene: TRBV5-1
clone size: .
J gene: TRBJ1-5
D gene: TRBD1
CDR3 protein: ASSPGGTGGSQPQH

V gene: TRBV3-1/TRBV3-2
clone size: .
J gene: TRBJ1-4
D gene: .
CDR3 protein: ASSQDGGRINEKLF

V gene: TRBV27
clone size: .
J gene: TRBJ1-5
D gene: .
CDR3 protein: ASSFLDQPQH

V gene: TRBV27
clone size: .
J gene: TRBJ2-1
D gene: .
CDR3 protein: ASSLSTGFNEQF

V gene: TRBV5-4
clone size: .
J gene: TRBJ1-4
D gene: .
CDR3 protein: ASSRWDTEKLF

V gene: TRBV29-1
clone size: .
J gene: TRBJ2-4
D gene: TRBD2
CDR3 protein: SARSGSLAKNIQY

V gene: TRBV4-2
clone size: .
J gene: TRBJ2-5
D gene: TRBD2
CDR3 protein: ASSQPGLEEETQY

V gene: TRBV25-1
clone size: .
J gene: TRBJ1-4
D gene: .
CDR3 protein: ASQDATNEKLF

V gene: TRBV7-2
clone size: .
J gene: TRBJ2-7
D gene: TRBD2
CDR3 protein: ASSLTQGLPGEQY

V gene: TRBV6-2/TRBV6-3
clone size: .
J gene: TRBJ2-7
D gene: TRBD2
CDR3 protein: ASSYSGRLYEQY

V gene: TRBV7-8
clone size: .
J gene: TRBJ1-1
D gene: .
CDR3 protein: ASSLDRVPNTEAF

V gene: TRBV19
clone size: .
J gene: TRBJ2-7
D gene: .
CDR3 protein: ASSMGRTYEQY

V gene: TRBV19
clone size: .
J gene: TRBJ2-2
D gene: .
CDR3 protein: ASRELGNTGELF

V gene: TRBV7-2
clone size: .
J gene: TRBJ1-1
D gene: .
CDR3 protein: ASSLRNGDTEAF

V gene: TRBV6-5
clone size: .
J gene: TRBJ2-7
D gene: .
CDR3 protein: ASSSSPYEQY

V gene: TRBV2
clone size: .
J gene: TRBJ1-6
D gene: .
CDR3 protein: ASKGLQVLH

V gene: TRBV3-1/TRBV3-2
clone size: .
J gene: TRBJ1-5
D gene: TRBD1
CDR3 protein: ASSPDRDQPQH

V gene: TRBV28
clone size: .
J gene: TRBJ2-2
D gene: .
CDR3 protein: ASSPYGTPSGELF

V gene: TRBV9
clone size: .
J gene: TRBJ1-3
D gene: .
CDR3 protein: ASSVGGLNSGNTIY

V gene: TRBV9
clone size: .
J gene: TRBJ2-3
D gene: .
CDR3 protein: ASSVGVSDGTDTQY

V gene: TRBV6-5
clone size: .
J gene: TRBJ1-1
D gene: .
CDR3 protein: ASSYDRGEPPEAF

V gene: TRBV10-3
clone size: .
J gene: TRBJ2-3
D gene: .
CDR3 protein: AIRVGTPSTDTQY

V gene: TRBV10-3
clone size: .
J gene: TRBJ2-1
D gene: TRBD1
CDR3 protein: AISERGQGVFDEQF

V gene: TRBV19
clone size: .
J gene: TRBJ1-1
D gene: TRBD1
CDR3 protein: ASSKGQGMNTEAF

V gene: TRBV12-5
clone size: .
J gene: TRBJ2-7
D gene: TRBD1
CDR3 protein: ASAVDRGYEQY

V gene: TRBV28
clone size: .
J gene: TRBJ1-5
D gene: TRBD1
CDR3 protein: ASSFRQGASQPQH

V gene: TRBV7-9
clone size: .
J gene: TRBJ1-5
D gene: TRBD1
CDR3 protein: ASSPGGLGQINQPQH

V gene: TRBV5-1
clone size: .
J gene: TRBJ2-1
D gene: .
CDR3 protein: ASSLGGRGNEQF

V gene: TRBV19
clone size: .
J gene: TRBJ2-7
D gene: .
CDR3 protein: ASSQGPYEQY

V gene: TRBV12-5
clone size: once
J gene: TRBJ1-1
D gene: .
CDR3 protein: ASGLQVGGTEAF

V gene: TRBV6-5
clone size: .
J gene: TRBJ1-2
D gene: .
CDR3 protein: ASRTVEWGYT

V gene: TRBV19
clone size: once
J gene: TRBJ2-3
D gene: .
CDR3 protein: ASSIWTRDTQY

V gene: TRBV10-3
clone size: .
J gene: TRBJ2-7
D gene: TRBD1
CDR3 protein: AIRSGQGAYEQY

V gene: TRBV7-2
clone size: .
J gene: TRBJ2-2
D gene: TRBD2
CDR3 protein: ASSRAVAGGPRTGELF

V gene: TRBV6-5
clone size: .
J gene: TRBJ1-3
D gene: .
CDR3 protein: ASSSPRLGGNTIY

V gene: TRBV30
clone size: .
J gene: TRBJ1-5
D gene: TRBD1
CDR3 protein: AWSPRGGGLSNQPQH

V gene: TRBV25-1
clone size: .
J gene: TRBJ1-4
D gene: .
CDR3 protein: ASSESRGGIVTNEKLF

V gene: TRBV15
clone size: .
J gene: TRBJ1-2
D gene: .
CDR3 protein: ATSRATTGLYGYT

V gene: TRBV6-2/TRBV6-3
clone size: .
J gene: TRBJ1-2
D gene: TRBD1
CDR3 protein: ASSTGTDYGYT

V gene: TRBV18
clone size: .
J gene: TRBJ2-3
D gene: .
CDR3 protein: ASSQSGTDTQY

V gene: TRBV19
clone size: .
J gene: TRBJ1-2
D gene: .
CDR3 protein: ASSIRDHYGYT

V gene: TRBV10-3
clone size: .
J gene: TRBJ1-3
D gene: .
CDR3 protein: AISDPRSLGGLFKGSGNTIY

V gene: TRBV9
clone size: .
J gene: TRBJ1-1
D gene: .
CDR3 protein: ASSPRWTEAF

V gene: TRBV11-3
clone size: .
J gene: TRBJ1-1
D gene: .
CDR3 protein: ASSFRGAEAF

V gene: TRBV18
clone size: .
J gene: TRBJ1-2
D gene: .
CDR3 protein: ASSPSDSVHGYT

V gene: TRBV19
clone size: .
J gene: TRBJ1-6
D gene: TRBD1
CDR3 protein: ASKQGTADSPLH